This T cell receptor (beta chain) was sequenced for a study of T cells after yellow fever vaccination. Across the whole study: SMART-Seq v4 Ultra Low Input handled preparation of low-cell-number fractions.

Findings and limits, study-wide: A limited proportion of clonotypes was detected within both the CD4 and CD8 compartments. Abundant clonotypes (contaminants from the bulk population) could be present in FACS-sorted repertoires.

A universal primer site and UMIs were added as TCR cDNA was made by 5'RACE template switching. TCRdb re-called the 5' RACE reads through MiXCR, storing one row per CDR3 protein. The data contain some 600,000 distinct CDR3 sequences, roughly a sixth of them singletons. As to this clonotype: Its antigen is currently unknown.

The CDR3 runs 11 residues. V dropped 5 bases and J dropped 15; count of bases not matched to a gene: 8. CDR1 and CDR2 from the germline V gene are DFQATT and SNEGSKA (reference sequence). The sequence was obtained from a man aged 18 to 35 who received the YFV17D yellow fever vaccine. This rearrangement joins TRBV20-1 to TRBJ2-1, with 9 bases fitting TRBD2. The input for sequencing was PBMCs, taken roughly 5 days after the first yellow fever vaccination. CDR3 region: CSAALAGQRFF. The CDR3 DNA sequence: TGCAGTGCTGCCCTAGCGGGGCAGCGGTTCTTC.